This T cell receptor beta chain came from a study of cytomegalovirus exposure and HLA in healthy donors. Comment on this clone: Its specificity is not known.

V lost 4 bases to trimming and J lost 5 bases, with 9 bases between them. The CDR3 totals 12 residues. Germline V gene lookup returns CDR1 SGHRS and CDR2 YFSETQ. Both 60 Vbeta primers and 13 Jbeta primers went into the PCR. Assay: immunoSEQ multiplex PCR; the TCRdb copy retains only in-frame clones and omits some. The sample carries 150,000 to 200,000 clones, approximately 85% recorded once. Points from the study as a whole: Published work reported that the classifier diagnosed cytomegalovirus status with high specificity and sensitivity. Follow-up analysis found HLA locus-dependent TCR association rates, highest for DRB1 and lowest for HLA-C. Specificity for CMV antigens was confirmed in vitro for a few of the CMV-associated chains.

The source of this sequence is a man between 18 and 29 years old in good health and CMV-seropositive. This sequence joins TRBV5-1 and TRBJ1-1, with a weak D call TRBD1 (6 bases). Material for sequencing was PBMCs. This chain's CDR3 is CASSDQGTEAFF. CDR3 nucleotide sequence: TGCGCCAGCAGCGATCAGGGGACTGAAGCTTTCTTT.